These 29 T cell receptor beta chains share one sample of origin, sequenced in a study of T cells in Graves' hyperthyroidism and ophthalmopathy. Regions amplified from RNA transcripts were the TCR beta CDR3 regions. A set of HTBI primers served as the primers for a first-round RT-PCR of the TCR CDR3. TCRdb ran MiXCR on the multiplex PCR reads and lists one entry per CDR3 protein. The table has approximately 640,000 distinct CDR3 sequences, roughly 15% seen once; the top ten hold 3.5% to 4%. The sequenced sample consisted of blood. These receptor sequences come from a woman aged 25-40 years with Graves' hyperthyroidism.

This clonotype was found a few times. The chain has TRBV7-9 and TRBJ2-5; TRBD2 matches at 8 bases. The germline gives CDR1 SEHNR, CDR2 FQNEAQ (reference sequence). With 6 bases clipped from V and 14 bases from J, the junction kept 14 bases outside the gene matches. This CDR3 contains 13 residues. CDR3 nucleotide sequence: TGTGCCAGCAGTTTCGAAAGCGGGAGCCCCTTCTACTTC. Protein: CASSFESGSPFYF.

This rearrangement joins TRBV4-1 to TRBJ2-7; no clear D gene. Trimming pared 1 base from V and 0 bases from J, leaving 7 bases between. In germline, CDR1 is MGHRA, CDR2 YSYEKL. This CDR3 contains 14 residues. In DNA form, the CDR3 reads TGCGCCAGCAGCCAAGGGACCAGCTCCTACGAGCAGTACTTC. It translates to CASSQGTSSYEQYF.

V and J are TRBV19 and TRBJ2-1; 7 bases agree with TRBD2. Germline trimming cut 5 bases from V and 3 bases from J; bases unmatched to any gene: 4. CDR3 length: 14 residues. Germline V gene sequence: CDR1 LNHDA, CDR2 SQIVND (reference sequence). In nucleotides, the CDR3 is TGTGCCAGTAGTCCGCGGGAGAACTACAATGAGCAGTTCTTC. Its translation is CASSPRENYNEQFF. The complete variable domain, with remaining parts taken from reference TRBV19 and TRBJ2-1, reads DGGITQSPKYLFRKEGQNVTLSCEQNLNHDAMYWYRQDPGQGLRLIYYSQIVNDFQKGDIAEGYSVSREKKESFPLTVTSAQKNPTAFYLCASSPRENYNEQFFGPGTRLTVL.

There are a few counts of this clonotype. This chain links TRBV11-2 with TRBJ2-7, with 10 bases matching TRBD1. J gave up 7 bases and V 1 base, and 7 bases lay outside the gene matches. The CDR3 is made up of 15 amino acids. The germline V gene has CDR1 SGHAT and CDR2 FQNNGV. The CDR3 region is CASSLATGGQREQYF. The DNA for the CDR3 is TGTGCCAGCAGCTTAGCGACAGGGGGCCAGAGGGAGCAGTACTTC.

Many counts were recorded for this clonotype. V gene TRBV3-1 combines with J gene TRBJ1-5; unclear D gene. Trimming left V 3 bases short and J 5 bases short, with 5 bases between. There are 12 residues in the CDR3. The germline V gene has CDR1 LGHDT and CDR2 YNNKEL (reference sequence). Written as DNA, the CDR3 is TGTGCCAGCAGCCAGGAAGATCAGCCCCAGCATTTT. Its translation: CASSQEDQPQHF.

In its sample, this clonotype was seen many times. The V call is TRBV30, the J call TRBJ2-1, with TRBD2 identical over 9 bases. CDR3 length: 13 amino acids. Per the germline V gene, CDR1 is GTSNPN and CDR2 is SVGIG (reference sequence). CDR3 in amino acids: CGVAGVVGNEQFF. CDR3 bases: TGTGGGGTAGCGGGAGTTGTTGGGAATGAGCAGTTCTTC.

This clonotype occurred many times. The V call is TRBV5-1, the J call TRBJ2-3, with 7 bases identical to TRBD1. The CDR3 has 16 residues. The V segment lost 5 bases and the J segment 0 bases; nucleotides outside the gene matches: 9. CDR1 SGHRS and CDR2 YFSETQ come from the germline V gene. The CDR3, as DNA: TGCGCCAGCAGACCCGGACAGGCGCCCAGCACAGATACGCAGTATTTT. Translating it yields CASRPGQAPSTDTQYF.

The rearrangement joins TRBV5-1 to TRBJ1-3; D might be TRBD1 (6 bases). Trimming removed 7 bases from V and 0 bases from J, with 11 bases in between. Germline V gene data show CDR1 as SGHRS and CDR2 as YFSETQ. This CDR3 comprises 14 residues. The CDR3 here is CASCEGGSGNTIYF. The CDR3 bases are TGCGCCAGCTGCGAAGGGGGCTCTGGAAACACCATATATTTT.

There are many counts of this clonotype. The chain links TRBV20-1 to TRBJ2-5; D is unresolved. Trimming cost V 7 bases and J 5 bases, with 20 bases left between them. The CDR3 is 14 amino acids. Germline loops: CDR1 DFQATT, CDR2 SNEGSKA (reference sequence). This CDR3 reads CSVAPAHSAETQYF. CDR3 sequence (DNA): TGCAGTGTCGCCCCGGCCCACTCTGCCGAGACCCAGTACTTC.

This clonotype was detected many times. The rearrangement joins TRBV13 to TRBJ2-7; 14 positions match TRBD2. J lost 5 bases, V lost 3 bases, and 3 bases had no gene match. Germline V gene sequence: CDR1 PRHDT, CDR2 FYEKMQ (reference sequence). This CDR3 is 15 amino acids long. The CDR3 here is CASSFGTSGSDEQYF. DNA of the CDR3: TGTGCCAGCAGCTTCGGGACTAGCGGGAGCGACGAGCAGTACTTC.

This clonotype was seen repeatedly, ten times or more. The DNA of the CDR3 is TGTGCCAGCAGCTTAGGTATAGCTAACACTGAAGCTTTCTTT. This gives the protein CASSLGIANTEAFF. This chain links TRBV11-2 with TRBJ1-1, with D hard to call. Germline-derived CDR1 and CDR2 are SGHAT and FQNNGV. The CDR3 contains 14 residues. V was cut by 1 base and J by 2 bases, with 8 bases left in between.

V is TRBV7-9 and J is TRBJ2-2, with a weak D call TRBD1 (5 bases). V was clipped by 5 bases and J by 7 bases, with 14 bases between them. The CDR3 runs 14 residues. Germline V CDR1 and CDR2: SEHNR, FQNEAQ (reference sequence). CDR3 sequence (DNA): TGTGCCAGCAGCCCGTTCAGGGTTGACGGGGAGCTGTTTTTT. It translates to CASSPFRVDGELFF.

This clonotype was detected many times. The gene calls are TRBV28 and TRBJ2-5; 8 nucleotides agree with TRBD1. Germline assignment: CDR1 MDHEN and CDR2 SYDVKM. The CDR3 is made up of 15 amino acids. Unmatched junction bases numbered 11, after V lost 6 bases and J lost 5 bases. CDR3 sequence (DNA): TGTGCCAGCAGACCAACCCAGGGGGCAGGGGAGACCCAGTACTTC. Its translation: CASRPTQGAGETQYF.

The chain combines TRBV19 with TRBJ2-7; 7 nucleotides align to TRBD1. CDR1 is LNHDA and CDR2 is SQIVND in the germline V gene (reference sequence). Trimming took 6 bases from V and 0 from J; bases not matched to a gene: 8. CDR3 length equals 15 residues. Here the CDR3 reads CASRERGRPSYEQYF. CDR3 sequence (DNA): TGTGCCAGTAGGGAGAGGGGGCGTCCCTCCTACGAGCAGTACTTC.

This clonotype was counted only a few times. The rearrangement links TRBV19 to TRBJ2-5, with D hard to call. This CDR3 is 15 amino acids long. Trimming left V 0 bases short and J 1 base short, with 9 bases between. Germline V gives CDR1 LNHDA, CDR2 SQIVND (reference sequence). This chain's CDR3 is CASSIEGSVQETQYF. In DNA, the CDR3 is TGTGCCAGTAGTATAGAGGGATCAGTCCAAGAGACCCAGTACTTC.

In DNA, the CDR3 is TGTGCCAGCAAGGATCGGACCTCGAACACCGGGGAGCTGTTTTTT. This translates into CASKDRTSNTGELFF. The gene calls are TRBV6-1 and TRBJ2-2; D remains unclear. CDR3 length: 15 residues. Germline V gives CDR1 MNHNS, CDR2 SASEGT. Trimming took off 7 bases at V and 0 bases at J, with 12 bases between the two ends.

In its sample, this clonotype was seen a few times. This chain joins TRBV7-9 and TRBJ1-1; D is undetermined. Trimming cost V 3 bases and J 0 bases, with 8 bases left between them. The CDR3 loop spans 14 amino acids. In germline, CDR1 is SEHNR, CDR2 FQNEAQ (reference sequence). The chain's CDR3 is CASSFETLNTEAFF. DNA of the CDR3: TGTGCCAGCAGCTTCGAGACACTGAACACTGAAGCTTTCTTT.

Only a few counts were recorded for this clonotype. This rearrangement joins TRBV28 to TRBJ2-2; 7 nucleotides align to TRBD2. There are 16 residues in the CDR3. Germline V gene data show CDR1 as MDHEN and CDR2 as SYDVKM. V dropped 6 bases and J dropped 0; count of bases not matched to a gene: 7. The CDR3 nucleotides are TGTGCCAGCAGCACATTGGGGGGGGCGAACACCGGGGAGCTGTTTTTT. The encoded protein is CASSTLGGANTGELFF. Supplemented by reference TRBV28 and TRBJ2-2, the full variable domain reads DVKVTQSSRYLVKRTGEKVFLECVQDMDHENMFWYRQDPGLGLRLIYFSYDVKMKEKGDIPEGYSVSREKKERFSLILESASTNQTSMYLCASSTLGGANTGELFFGEGSRLTVL.

There are a few counts of this clonotype. The V and J genes are TRBV29-1 and TRBJ2-4; D could derive from TRBD1 or TRBD2 (5 bases each). Germline values: CDR1 SQVTM, CDR2 ANQGSEA. The CDR3 has 13 amino acids. The V and J ends lost 6 bases and 3 bases respectively, with 12 bases between them. CDR3: CSVEGPYKNIQYF. In nucleotides, the CDR3 is TGCAGCGTCGAGGGGCCCTACAAAAACATTCAGTACTTC.

This clonotype was counted between two and nine times. The V call is TRBV29-1, the J call TRBJ2-3; 9 bases fit TRBD2. With V trimmed by 1 base and J by 6 bases, 8 bases remained unmatched. The CDR3 contains 15 residues. Germline CDR1 reads SQVTM; CDR2 reads ANQGSEA. CDR3 protein: CSVEAVAGGRDTQYF. CDR3 nucleotide sequence: TGCAGCGTTGAAGCCGTTGCGGGAGGGCGGGATACGCAGTATTTT.

In its sample, this clonotype was seen once. Given a much more abundant clone one base away, this may be a read error. The chain employs TRBV9 and TRBJ2-7; tentative D call: TRBD1 (6 bases). The CDR3 is made up of 15 amino acids. V lost 2 bases to trimming and J lost 2 bases, with 14 bases between them. CDR1 and CDR2 from the germline V gene are SGDLS and YYNGEE. CDR3 nucleotide sequence: TGTGCCAGCAGCGTTGGGGGCAGTGAAGCCTACGAGCAGTACTTC. This gives the protein CASSVGGSEAYEQYF.

Many counts were recorded for this clonotype. V and J are TRBV27 and TRBJ2-5, with D maybe TRBD1 (6 bases). Germline-derived CDR1 and CDR2 are MNHEY and SMNVEV (reference sequence). V was clipped by 4 bases and J by 5 bases, with 11 bases between them. The CDR3 totals 13 residues. The CDR3 region is CASSSPRGETQYF. CDR3 in DNA: TGTGCCAGCAGTTCTCCGAGGGGGGAGACCCAGTACTTC.

The chain has TRBV29-1 and TRBJ1-2; D is possibly TRBD1 (5 bases). The CDR3 totals 19 residues. V was clipped by 4 bases and J by 3 bases, with 30 bases between them. The germline gives CDR1 SQVTM, CDR2 ANQGSEA. The CDR3, as DNA: TGCAGCGTTGGGGACTGGGGGACTGGTGGAGACATGAAGGACTATGGCTACACCTTC. It encodes CSVGDWGTGGDMKDYGYTF. The full variable domain, with the rest looked up from reference TRBV29-1 and TRBJ1-2, is SAVISQKPSRDICQRGTSLTIQCQVDSQVTMMFWYRQQPGQSLTLIATANQGSEATYESGFVIDKFPISRPNLTFSTLTVSNMSPEDSSIYLCSVGDWGTGGDMKDYGYTFGSGTRLTVV.

CDR3 residues: CSVRTGSYEQYF. The CDR3 DNA follows: TGCAGCGTGAGGACAGGGTCCTACGAGCAGTACTTC. The rearrangement joins TRBV29-1 to TRBJ2-7, with 8 bases fitting TRBD1. The germline CDR1 and CDR2 sequences are SQVTM and ANQGSEA. The CDR3 has 12 amino acids. The trim removed 6 bases at V and 1 base at J, leaving 2 bases unmatched.

This clonotype was observed a few times. The chain carries TRBV4-1 and TRBJ1-4; D possibly corresponds to TRBD1 (5 bases). CDR1 is MGHRA, CDR2 YSYEKL, per germline. V was shortened by 3 bases and J by 6 bases, with 11 bases between the two germline ends. CDR3 length: 14 amino acids. CDR3 amino acids: CASSHLQDDEKLFF. The CDR3 coding sequence is TGCGCCAGCAGCCATTTACAGGACGATGAAAAACTGTTTTTT.

V gene TRBV30 combines with J gene TRBJ1-5; no clear D. CDR1 and CDR2 (germline): GTSNPN, SVGIG (reference sequence). The CDR3 is 13 residues long. Trimming removed 1 base at V and 4 bases at J, with 8 bases between. The CDR3 DNA reads as TGTGCCTGGAGTGAAAGGTTAAATCAGCCCCAGCATTTT. As protein: CAWSERLNQPQHF.

This clonotype was picked up many times. The rearrangement joins TRBV12-3 or TRBV12-4 to TRBJ2-3, with D possibly TRBD2 on 5 matching bases. Between the trimmed V and J ends, which lost 3 bases and 5 bases, there was a span of 12 bases. CDR3 length: 14 amino acids. CDR3 region: CASSFLGVGDTQYF. The CDR3 bases are TGTGCCAGCAGTTTTCTCGGGGTTGGAGATACGCAGTATTTT.

The V call is TRBV2, the J call TRBJ2-7; 8 positions agree with TRBD2. J gave up 0 bases and V 9 bases, and 4 bases lay outside the gene matches. CDR1 and CDR2 (germline): SNHLY, FYNNEI. CDR3 size: 13 residues. The CDR3 sequence: CARGGTSSYEQYF. The CDR3 DNA reads as TGTGCCAGAGGGGGGACTAGCTCCTACGAGCAGTACTTC.

This clonotype was seen at least ten times. The rearrangement joins TRBV7-2 to TRBJ2-3, with 9 bases that match TRBD1. The length of the CDR3 is 14 residues. Trimming cost V 4 bases and J 5 bases; bases outside gene matches: 4. The germline CDR1 and CDR2 sequences are SGHTA and FQGNSA. The chain's CDR3 is CASSSRQGVDTQYF. CDR3 nucleotide sequence: TGTGCCAGCAGCTCCCGACAGGGGGTAGATACGCAGTATTTT.